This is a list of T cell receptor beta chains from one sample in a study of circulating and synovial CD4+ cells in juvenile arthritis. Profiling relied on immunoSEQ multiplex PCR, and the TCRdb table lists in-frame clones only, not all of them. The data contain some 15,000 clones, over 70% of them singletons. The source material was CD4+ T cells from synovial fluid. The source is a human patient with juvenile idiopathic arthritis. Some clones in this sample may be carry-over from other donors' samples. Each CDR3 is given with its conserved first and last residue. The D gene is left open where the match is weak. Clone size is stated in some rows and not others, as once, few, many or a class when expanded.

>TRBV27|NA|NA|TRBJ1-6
TGTGCCAGCAGCCCGGGCGGAGGCGGCAATTCCCCCCTCCACTTT
CASSPGGGGNSPLHF
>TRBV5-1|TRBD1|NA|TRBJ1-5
TGCGCCAGCAGCTCCGAAAGAGGGGGCGGAGGTGGTGGCAATCAGCCCCAGCATTTT
CASSSERGGGGGGNQPQHF
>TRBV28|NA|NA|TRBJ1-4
TGTGCCAGCACCCGACGGCAGACTTGGGAAAAACTGTTTTTT
CASTRRQTWEKLFF
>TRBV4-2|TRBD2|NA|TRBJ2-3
TGTGCCAGCAGCCAAGTTAGCGGGAGCACAGATACGCAGTATTTT
CASSQVSGSTDTQYF
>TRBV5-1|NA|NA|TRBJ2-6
TGCGCCAGCAGCTTGGTGGAGGAGAGGGCTGGGGCCAACGTCCTGACTTTC
CASSLVEERAGANVLTF
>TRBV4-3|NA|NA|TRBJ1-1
TGCGCCAGCAGCCACACCTCTGGACAGCTACACACTGAAGCTTTCTTT
CASSHTSGQLHTEAFF
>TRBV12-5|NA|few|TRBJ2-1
TGTGCTAGTGGTTTCTCCTCCAATGAGCAGTTCTTC
CASGFSSNEQFF
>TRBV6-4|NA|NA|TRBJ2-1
TGTGCCAGCAGTAAAGGGGCCTACTCCTACAATGAGCAGTTCTTC
CASSKGAYSYNEQFF
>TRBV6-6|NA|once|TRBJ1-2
TGTGCCAGCGGCCATCCTAACTATGGCTACACCTTC
CASGHPNYGYTF
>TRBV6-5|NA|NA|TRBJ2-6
TGTGCCAGCAGTCCAGACATCTCTGGGGCCAACGTCCTGACTTTC
CASSPDISGANVLTF
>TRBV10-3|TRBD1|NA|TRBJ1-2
TGTGCCATCACCTTTACAGGGGCTGGTGGCTACACCTTC
CAITFTGAGGYTF